One sample yielded the 18 T cell receptor beta chains listed below, sequenced in a study of blood T cells in healthy people across ages. PCR was performed a second time for about 7 to 11 cycles using a sample-barcoded 5' primer and a J-beta primer mix. TCRdb re-analysed the 5' RACE reads in MiXCR, keeping a single row per CDR3 protein. The sample carries some 1.5 million distinct CDR3 sequences, 42% recorded once. Input material: blood. The receptors derive from a woman between 18 and 30 years old in good health.

This chain connects TRBV25-1 to TRBJ2-2; tentatively, D is TRBD2 (7 bases). V was shortened by 11 bases and J by 6 bases, with 13 bases between the two germline ends. Germline loops: CDR1 MGHDK, CDR2 SYGVNS. The CDR3 spans 12 residues. CDR3 loop: CASGGGAGELFF. DNA of the CDR3: TGTGCCTCCGGAGGGGGGGCCGGGGAGCTGTTTTTT.

The chain's CDR3 is CASREGEAGRPQHF. The CDR3 bases are TGTGCCAGCAGGGAGGGGGAGGCAGGGCGGCCCCAGCATTTT. The chain combines TRBV12-3 or TRBV12-4 with TRBJ1-5; tentatively, D is TRBD1 (6 bases). With 6 bases removed from V and 9 bases from J, the gap between germline ends came to 18 bases. The CDR3 covers 14 residues.

The chain recombines TRBV7-9 with TRBJ2-7; TRBD1 matches 9 bases. J lost 1 base, V lost 5 bases, and 9 bases had no gene match. The CDR3 spans 16 residues. CDR1 and CDR2 (germline): SEHNR, FQNEAQ (reference sequence). As DNA, the CDR3 is TGTGCCAGCAGCAAATCCGGGACAGGGCCTTCCTACGAGCAGTACTTC. This sequence encodes CASSKSGTGPSYEQYF.

On this clonotype: One end of the junction is discordant with germline, which a read error may explain. The CDR3 sequence is CASSWGDVDTRYF. In nucleotides, the CDR3 is TGTGCCAGCAGTTGGGGGGATGTTGATACGCGGTATTTT. J is TRBJ2-3 and V is TRBV6-2 or TRBV6-3; D may be TRBD2 (6 bases). The V gene's germline CDR1 is MNHEY and CDR2 SVGEGT. This CDR3 comprises 13 residues.

This clonotype is a singleton in its sample. The V gene is TRBV20-1, the J gene TRBJ1-1; D perhaps matches TRBD1 (5 bases). CDR3 length: 15 residues. With 0 bases removed from V and 4 bases from J, the gap between germline ends came to 15 bases. The germline V gene encodes CDR1 DFQATT and CDR2 SNEGSKA (reference sequence). CDR3 in amino acids: CSARDRPGRGTEAFF. CDR3 bases: TGCAGTGCTAGAGATAGGCCAGGAAGGGGCACTGAAGCTTTCTTT.

About this clonotype itself: One end of the junction is discordant with germline, which a read error may explain. The gene calls are TRBV12-5 and TRBJ2-1, with 7 bases lining up with TRBD2. Germline V gives CDR1 LGHNT, CDR2 FRNRAP. The CDR3 totals 14 residues. CDR3: CVSGLQLATDEQFF. CDR3 DNA: TGTGTTAGTGGTTTGCAACTAGCGACTGATGAGCAGTTCTTC. Full variable domain (outside the CDR3, taken from reference TRBV12-5 and TRBJ2-1): DARVTQTPRHKVTEMGQEVTMRCQPILGHNTVFWYRQTMMQGLELLAYFRNRAPLDDSGMPKDRFSAEMPDATLATLKIQPSEPRDSAVYFCVSGLQLATDEQFFGPGTRLTVL.

This clonotype showed up many times. The chain recombines TRBV27 with TRBJ2-1; D possibly uses TRBD1 or TRBD2 (7 bases each). This CDR3 has 13 amino acids. CDR1 is MNHEY and CDR2 is SMNVEV in the germline V gene (reference sequence). The germline V and J ends were trimmed by 10 bases and 3 bases, with 13 bases remaining between them. The CDR3 region is CATRGGNYNEQFF. CDR3 nucleotide sequence: TGTGCCACCAGGGGGGGGAACTACAATGAGCAGTTCTTC.

This clonotype was observed a few times. The chain joins TRBV5-1 to TRBJ2-1; no clear D. Germline V CDR1 and CDR2: SGHRS, YFSETQ. The germline V and J ends were trimmed by 2 bases and 5 bases, with 11 bases remaining between them. The CDR3 totals 14 residues. CDR3 in DNA: TGCGCCAGCAGCTTTGGATCGTTTGACAATGAGCAGTTCTTC. Its protein is CASSFGSFDNEQFF. Variable domain in full (rest from reference TRBV5-1 and TRBJ2-1): KAGVTQTPRYLIKTRGQQVTLSCSPISGHRSVSWYQQTPGQGLQFLFEYFSETQRNKGNFPGRFSGRQFSNSRSEMNVSTLELGDSALYLCASSFGSFDNEQFFGPGTRLTVL.

In its sample, this clonotype was seen a few times. The rearrangement uses TRBV12-3 or TRBV12-4 and TRBJ1-1; no reliable D call. Trimming left V 3 bases short and J 7 bases short, with 18 bases between. The CDR3 sequence is 15 residues long. CDR3 coding DNA: TGTGCCAGCAGTTTGGTCACCGGACGACATTTTGAAGCTTTCTTT. Its protein product is CASSLVTGRHFEAFF.

A few counts support this clonotype. V and J are TRBV7-9 and TRBJ2-5; D uncertain. This CDR3 comprises 12 residues. Germline V lookup: CDR1 SEHNR, CDR2 FQNEAQ (reference sequence). V shed 1 base and J shed 7 bases, with 7 bases lying between them. The DNA of the CDR3 is TGTGCCAGCAGCTTAGGACCGTGGACCCAGTACTTC. This encodes CASSLGPWTQYF. The full variable domain, its missing parts supplied by reference TRBV7-9 and TRBJ2-5, is DTGVSQNPRHKITKRGQNVTFRCDPISEHNRLYWYRQTLGQGPEFLTYFQNEAQLEKSRLLSDRFSAERPKGSFSTLEIQRTEQGDSAMYLCASSLGPWTQYFGPGTRLLVL.

This clonotype was recorded only once. CDR3 coding DNA: TGTGCCAGCAGCACCCGGACAGCTCAAAATTATTACACAGATACGCAGTATTTT. Its protein product is CASSTRTAQNYYTDTQYF. This chain connects TRBV7-2 to TRBJ2-3, with a possible D match to TRBD1 (6 bases). Trimming pared 5 bases from V and 2 bases from J, leaving 23 bases between. CDR3 size: 18 residues. Per germline, CDR1 SGHTA and CDR2 FQGNSA.

This clonotype was observed many times. This chain links TRBV20-1 with TRBJ1-2; weak D call: TRBD1 (5 bases). The V end was cut by 4 bases, the J end by 4 bases, with 16 bases between. Germline CDR1 reads DFQATT; CDR2 reads SNEGSKA (reference sequence). The CDR3 runs to 14 residues. CDR3 sequence (DNA): TGCAGTGCTATACTCCGGCAGGGAGCCTATGGCTACACCTTC. This translates into CSAILRQGAYGYTF.

This sequence joins TRBV11-2 and TRBJ2-7; no firm D call. Germline assignment: CDR1 SGHAT and CDR2 FQNNGV. The CDR3 covers 13 residues. V was pared by 2 bases and J by 7 bases, with 12 bases between. The CDR3 DNA reads TGTGCCAGCAGCTTATTGCCTGAGGAAGAGCAGTACTTC. As protein: CASSLLPEEEQYF.

Many counts were recorded for this clonotype. The V gene is TRBV4-3, the J gene TRBJ2-3; D is undetermined. There are 14 residues in the CDR3. Trimming took 0 bases from V and 3 from J, leaving 7 bases between them. Germline CDR1 LGHNA, CDR2 YSLEER. In DNA, the CDR3 is TGCGCCAGCAGCCAAGATCTAGGGACAGATACGCAGTATTTT. Translating it yields CASSQDLGTDTQYF.

The chain has TRBV5-1 and TRBJ2-7; D call uncertain. Germline-derived CDR1 and CDR2 are SGHRS and YFSETQ. The CDR3 runs 12 residues. The germline V and J ends were trimmed by 4 bases and 5 bases, with 10 bases remaining between them. The CDR3 DNA reads TGCGCCAGCAGCCCAGATGCCCACGAGCAGTACTTC. Its translation is CASSPDAHEQYF.

This clonotype was counted only a few times. The chain combines TRBV20-1 with TRBJ1-2; D perhaps matches TRBD1 (5 bases). Germline V CDR1 and CDR2: DFQATT, SNEGSKA (reference sequence). This CDR3 has 12 amino acids. V lost 6 bases, J lost 5 bases, and 13 bases lay in between. The CDR3 is CSASRAGYGYTF. The CDR3 DNA is TGCAGTGCCAGCAGGGCAGGATATGGCTACACCTTC.

The chain has TRBV12-3 or TRBV12-4 and TRBJ2-3, with D perhaps TRBD2 (6 bases). V shed 5 bases and J shed 6 bases, with 15 bases lying between them. There are 14 residues in the CDR3. The CDR3 region is CASSPLSAGDTQYF. CDR3 DNA sequence: TGTGCCAGCAGTCCACTTTCGGCGGGGGATACGCAGTATTTT.

This clonotype was found a few times. The chain uses TRBV20-1 and TRBJ1-1; D not resolved. Germline V CDR1 and CDR2: DFQATT, SNEGSKA (reference sequence). V dropped 7 bases and J dropped 0 bases, with 12 bases sitting between them. This CDR3 region has 13 residues. The chain's CDR3 is CSGSSGLNTEAFF. CDR3 nucleotides: TGCAGTGGTAGCTCGGGGTTGAACACTGAAGCTTTCTTT.